This paragraph covers one T cell receptor beta chain sequence. The data belong to a study of shared clonotypes between healthy human individuals. Germline assignment: CDR1 LNHNV and CDR2 YYDKDF (reference sequence). The CDR3 is 14 residues long. Between the trimmed V and J ends, which lost 8 bases and 3 bases, there was a span of 14 bases. Study processing details: With immunoSEQ giving junction-only sequences and no quality scores, filtering differed. The assay was immunoSEQ multiplex PCR, and TCRdb's table has in-frame clones only and misses some. V, J and clone size reflect that table, while D and trimming were determined from the DNA. The data contain about 460,000 clones, 77% of them singletons.

J is TRBJ1-5 and V is TRBV15, with D possibly being TRBD1 (6 bases). Material for sequencing was PBMCs. The sequence was collected from a woman aged 40 to 55 in good health. Some clones in this sample may be carry-over from other donors' samples. Here the CDR3 reads CATAGGGDNQPQHF. CDR3 in DNA: TGTGCCACCGCGGGGGGCGGGGACAATCAGCCCCAGCATTTT.